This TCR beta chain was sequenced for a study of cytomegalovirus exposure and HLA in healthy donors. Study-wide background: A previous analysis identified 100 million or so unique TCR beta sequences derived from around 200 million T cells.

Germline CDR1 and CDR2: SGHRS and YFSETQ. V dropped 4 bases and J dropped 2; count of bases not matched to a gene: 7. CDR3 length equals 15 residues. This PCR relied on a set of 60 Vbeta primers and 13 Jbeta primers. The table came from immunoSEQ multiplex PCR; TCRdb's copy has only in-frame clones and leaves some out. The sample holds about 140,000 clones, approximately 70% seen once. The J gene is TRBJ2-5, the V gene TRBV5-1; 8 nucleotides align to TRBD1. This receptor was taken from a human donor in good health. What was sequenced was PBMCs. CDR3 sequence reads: CASSQGQGAQETQYF. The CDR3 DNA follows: TGCGCCAGCAGCCAAGGACAGGGCGCGCAAGAGACCCAGTACTTC. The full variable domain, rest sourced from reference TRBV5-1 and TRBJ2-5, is KAGVTQTPRYLIKTRGQQVTLSCSPISGHRSVSWYQQTPGQGLQFLFEYFSETQRNKGNFPGRFSGRQFSNSRSEMNVSTLELGDSALYLCASSQGQGAQETQYFGPGTRLLVL.